Included here is one T cell receptor (beta chain) sequence, with context. Additional DNA sequences in this sample encode the identical CDR3. The data originate from a study of control samples from healthy donors and cancer patients. Germline V gene lookup returns CDR1 DFQATT and CDR2 SNEGSKA (reference sequence). V lost 2 bases and J 5 bases, leaving 2 bases between the germline ends. CDR3 length: 10 amino acids. Here immunoSEQ multiplex PCR was the method, and the copy in TCRdb shows in-frame clones only, minus some. The sample shows 160,000 or so clones, over 90% of them seen only once. The TCR comes from a man between 50 and 59 years old in good health. The chain links TRBV20-1 to TRBJ2-3; D is uncertain. The sequencing input was blood. CDR3 protein: CSARKDTQYF. The CDR3 nucleotides are TGCAGTGCTAGAAAAGATACGCAGTATTTT.